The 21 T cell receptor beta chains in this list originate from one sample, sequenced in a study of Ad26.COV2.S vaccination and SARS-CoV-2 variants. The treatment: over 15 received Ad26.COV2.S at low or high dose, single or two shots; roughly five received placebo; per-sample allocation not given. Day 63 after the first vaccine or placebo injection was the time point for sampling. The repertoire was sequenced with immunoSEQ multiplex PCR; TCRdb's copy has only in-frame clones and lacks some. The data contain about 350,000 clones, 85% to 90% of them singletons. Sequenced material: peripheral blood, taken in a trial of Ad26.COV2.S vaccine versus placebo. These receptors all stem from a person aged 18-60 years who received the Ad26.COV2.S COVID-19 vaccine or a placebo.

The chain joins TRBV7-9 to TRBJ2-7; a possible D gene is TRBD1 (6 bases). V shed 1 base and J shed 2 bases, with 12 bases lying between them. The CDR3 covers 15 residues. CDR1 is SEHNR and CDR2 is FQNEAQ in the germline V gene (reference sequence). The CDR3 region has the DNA TGTGCCAGCAGCTTAGGACAGGAGATGACCTACGAGCAGTACTTC. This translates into CASSLGQEMTYEQYF.

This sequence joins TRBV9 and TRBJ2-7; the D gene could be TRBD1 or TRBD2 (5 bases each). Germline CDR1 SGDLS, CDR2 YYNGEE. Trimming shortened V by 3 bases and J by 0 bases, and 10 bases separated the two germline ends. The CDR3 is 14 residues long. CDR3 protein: CASSDRDASYEQYF. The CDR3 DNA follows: TGTGCCAGCAGCGACCGGGACGCCTCCTACGAGCAGTACTTC.

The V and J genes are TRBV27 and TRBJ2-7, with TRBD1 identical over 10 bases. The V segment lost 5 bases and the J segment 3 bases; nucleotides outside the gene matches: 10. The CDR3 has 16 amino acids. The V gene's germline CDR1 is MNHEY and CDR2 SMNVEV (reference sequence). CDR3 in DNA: TGTGCCAGCAGTGACCCCCCGGGACAGGGGTACTACGAGCAGTACTTC. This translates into CASSDPPGQGYYEQYF.

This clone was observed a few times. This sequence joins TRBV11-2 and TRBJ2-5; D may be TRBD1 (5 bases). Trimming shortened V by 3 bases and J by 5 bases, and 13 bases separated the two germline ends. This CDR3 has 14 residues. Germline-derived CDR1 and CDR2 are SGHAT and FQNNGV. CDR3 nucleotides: TGTGCCAGCAGCTTTTGGGCAGGGCGGGAGACCCAGTACTTC. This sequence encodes CASSFWAGRETQYF.

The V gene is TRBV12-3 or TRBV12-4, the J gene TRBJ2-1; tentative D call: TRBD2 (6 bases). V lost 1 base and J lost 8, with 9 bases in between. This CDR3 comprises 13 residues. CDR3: CASSLVGGDEQFF. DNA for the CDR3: TGTGCCAGCAGTTTAGTTGGCGGGGATGAGCAGTTCTTC.

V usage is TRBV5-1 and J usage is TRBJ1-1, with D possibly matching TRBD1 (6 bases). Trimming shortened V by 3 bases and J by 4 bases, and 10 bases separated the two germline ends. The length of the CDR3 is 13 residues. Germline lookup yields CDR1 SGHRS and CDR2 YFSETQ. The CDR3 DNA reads TGCGCCAGCAGCTATCAGGGGACCACTGAAGCTTTCTTT. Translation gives CASSYQGTTEAFF.

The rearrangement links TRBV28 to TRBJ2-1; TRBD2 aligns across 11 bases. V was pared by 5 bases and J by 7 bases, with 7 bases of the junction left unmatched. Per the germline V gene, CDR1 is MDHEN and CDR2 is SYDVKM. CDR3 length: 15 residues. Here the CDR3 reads CASSETSGMGNEQFF. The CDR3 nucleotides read TGTGCCAGCAGTGAGACTAGCGGGATGGGGAATGAGCAGTTCTTC. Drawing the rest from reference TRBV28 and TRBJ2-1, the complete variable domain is DVKVTQSSRYLVKRTGEKVFLECVQDMDHENMFWYRQDPGLGLRLIYFSYDVKMKEKGDIPEGYSVSREKKERFSLILESASTNQTSMYLCASSETSGMGNEQFFGPGTRLTVL.

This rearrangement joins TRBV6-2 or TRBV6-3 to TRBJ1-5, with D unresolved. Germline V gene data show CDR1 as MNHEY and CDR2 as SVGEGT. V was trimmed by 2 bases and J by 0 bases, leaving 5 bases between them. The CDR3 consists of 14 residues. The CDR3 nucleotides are TGTGCCAGCAGTTACGTATCTAGCAATCAGCCCCAGCATTTT. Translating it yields CASSYVSSNQPQHF.

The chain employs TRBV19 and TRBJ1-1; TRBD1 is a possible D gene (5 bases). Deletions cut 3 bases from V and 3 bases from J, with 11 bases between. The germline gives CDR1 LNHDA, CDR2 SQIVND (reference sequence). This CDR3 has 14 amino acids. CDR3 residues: CASSIRGEDTEAFF. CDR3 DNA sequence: TGTGCCAGTAGTATTCGGGGGGAGGACACTGAAGCTTTCTTT.

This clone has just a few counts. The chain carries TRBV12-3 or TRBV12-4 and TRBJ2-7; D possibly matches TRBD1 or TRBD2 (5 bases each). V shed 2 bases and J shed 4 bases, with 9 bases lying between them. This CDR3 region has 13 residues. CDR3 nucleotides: TGTGCCAGCAGTTTATGGGGACCATACGAGCAGTACTTC. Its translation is CASSLWGPYEQYF.

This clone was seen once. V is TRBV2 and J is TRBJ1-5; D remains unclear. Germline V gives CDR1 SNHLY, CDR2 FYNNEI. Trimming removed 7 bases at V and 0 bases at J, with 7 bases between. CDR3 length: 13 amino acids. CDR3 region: CASKVYSNQPQHF. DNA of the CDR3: TGTGCCAGCAAGGTGTATAGCAATCAGCCCCAGCATTTT.

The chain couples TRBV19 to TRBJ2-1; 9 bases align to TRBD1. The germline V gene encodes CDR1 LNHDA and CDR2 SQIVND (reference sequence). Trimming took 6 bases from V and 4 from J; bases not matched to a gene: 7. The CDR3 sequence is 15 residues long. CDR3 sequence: CASSLTGGLYNEQFF. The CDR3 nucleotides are TGTGCCAGTAGCCTAACAGGGGGCTTGTACAATGAGCAGTTCTTC.

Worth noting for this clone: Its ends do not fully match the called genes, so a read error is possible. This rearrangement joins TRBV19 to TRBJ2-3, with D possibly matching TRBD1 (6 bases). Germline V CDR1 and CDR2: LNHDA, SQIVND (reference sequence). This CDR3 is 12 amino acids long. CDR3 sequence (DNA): TGTGCCAGTACCCGAACCGGACAGATTCCATCCTTT. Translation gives CASTRTGQIPSF. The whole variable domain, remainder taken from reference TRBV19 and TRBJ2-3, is DGGITQSPKYLFRKEGQNVTLSCEQNLNHDAMYWYRQDPGQGLRLIYYSQIVNDFQKGDIAEGYSVSREKKESFPLTVTSAQKNPTAFYLCASTRTGQIPSFGPGTRLTVL.

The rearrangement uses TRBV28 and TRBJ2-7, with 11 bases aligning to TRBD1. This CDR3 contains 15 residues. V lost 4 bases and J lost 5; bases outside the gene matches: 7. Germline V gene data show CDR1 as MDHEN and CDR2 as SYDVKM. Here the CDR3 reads CASSSRDRGSNEQYF. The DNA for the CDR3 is TGTGCCAGCAGTTCCCGGGACAGGGGGAGCAACGAGCAGTACTTC.

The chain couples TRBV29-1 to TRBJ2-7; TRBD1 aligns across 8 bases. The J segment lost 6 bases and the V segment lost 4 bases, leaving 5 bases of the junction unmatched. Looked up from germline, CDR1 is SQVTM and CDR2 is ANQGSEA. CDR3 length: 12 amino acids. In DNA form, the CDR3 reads TGCAGCGTTGGCGGGACAGGTTTCGAGCAGTACTTC. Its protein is CSVGGTGFEQYF.

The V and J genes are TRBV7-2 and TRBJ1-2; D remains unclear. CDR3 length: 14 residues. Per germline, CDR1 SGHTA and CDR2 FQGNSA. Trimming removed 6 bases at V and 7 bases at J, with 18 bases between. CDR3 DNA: TGTGCCAGCAGTACCCGGGGAGGTAGAGGTGGCTACACCTTC. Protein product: CASSTRGGRGGYTF.

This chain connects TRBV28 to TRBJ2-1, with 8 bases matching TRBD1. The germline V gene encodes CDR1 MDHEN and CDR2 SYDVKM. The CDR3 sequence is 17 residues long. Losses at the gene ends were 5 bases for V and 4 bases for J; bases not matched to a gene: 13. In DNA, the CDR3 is TGTGCCAGCAGTCCCTCCGGCCGGACAGGGTTTTACAATGAGCAGTTCTTC. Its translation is CASSPSGRTGFYNEQFF.

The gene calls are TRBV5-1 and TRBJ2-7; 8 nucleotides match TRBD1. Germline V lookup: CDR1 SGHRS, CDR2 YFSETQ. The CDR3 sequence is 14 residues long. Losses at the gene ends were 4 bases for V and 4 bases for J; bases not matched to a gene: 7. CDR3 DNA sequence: TGCGCCAGCAGCCTCAGGGGGCCGATGTACGAGCAGTACTTC. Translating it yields CASSLRGPMYEQYF.

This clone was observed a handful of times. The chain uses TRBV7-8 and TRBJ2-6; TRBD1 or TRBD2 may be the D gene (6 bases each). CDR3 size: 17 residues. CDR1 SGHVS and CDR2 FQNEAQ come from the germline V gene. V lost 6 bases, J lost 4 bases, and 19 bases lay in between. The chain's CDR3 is CASSPLRGRDGANVLTF. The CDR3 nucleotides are TGTGCCAGCAGTCCCCTTCGGGGGCGCGACGGGGCCAACGTCCTGACTTTC.

The CDR3 coding sequence is TGTGCCAGCAGTTTGCGACAAGGCGCTGAAGCTTTCTTT. It encodes CASSLRQGAEAFF. This chain links TRBV12-3 or TRBV12-4 with TRBJ1-1; D uncertain. CDR3 length: 13 amino acids. The V gene lost 3 bases and the J gene lost 6 bases, with 11 bases spanning the gap.

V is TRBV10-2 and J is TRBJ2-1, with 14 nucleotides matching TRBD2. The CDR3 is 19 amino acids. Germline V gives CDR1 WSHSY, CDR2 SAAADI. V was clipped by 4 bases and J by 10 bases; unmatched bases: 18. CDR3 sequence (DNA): TGCGCCAGCAGTGCCCCCCCGGGACTAGCGGGAGCGTCGCCCTCGGAGCAGTTCTTC. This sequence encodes CASSAPPGLAGASPSEQFF.